The clone carrying this TCR beta chain was seen a few times. Its target is not known. The data derive from a study of identical twins. Study results and limitations: The degree of excess twin sharing was weaker in beta out-of-frame sequences. Insertions ran lower in abundant cord blood beta clonotypes, though not in memory repertoires.

Only healthy Caucasians were included as donors. The CDR3 loop spans 14 amino acids. V dropped 1 base and J dropped 7 bases, with 11 bases sitting between them. Germline V gene sequence: CDR1 LNHNV, CDR2 YYDKDF (reference sequence). A universal primer site was incorporated via template switching, and the cDNA contained unique molecular identifiers. A single record per CDR3 protein comes from TCRdb applying MiXCR to the 5' RACE reads. The profile shows 400,000 to 500,000 distinct CDR3 sequences, roughly 18% of them singletons. Material for sequencing was naive T cells sorted from blood. The genes are TRBV15 and TRBJ2-4; D is uncertain. This receptor was taken from a man aged 50 to 60 in good health. Here the CDR3 DNA reads TGTGCCACCAGCAGAGTCTCAGGCAGGAACATTCAGTACTTC. This sequence encodes CATSRVSGRNIQYF.